This T cell receptor (beta chain) was sequenced for a study of identical twins. Whole-study results and caveats: High-abundance cord blood beta clonotypes had fewer insertions; memory repertoires showed none. For monozygotic twins, models underestimated out-of-frame TCR alpha sharing.

TCRdb fed the 5' RACE reads into MiXCR, producing one record per CDR3 protein. This repertoire shows just under 650,000 distinct CDR3 sequences, under 8.5% found once; its top ten account for roughly 1.5%. This clonotype was found a few times. Its antigen is unidentified. The CDR3 spans 15 residues. J was trimmed by 7 bases and V by 7 bases; bases with no gene match: 15. Separately, the same data were catalogued under a study of yellow fever vaccine responses in identical twins.

The material sequenced was PBMCs. The clonotype was recovered from a woman aged 18-29 years in good health. The chain joins TRBV12-3 or TRBV12-4 to TRBJ2-7, with 8 bases lining up with TRBD2. The CDR3 sequence is CASNLSGTKGGEQYF. CDR3 coding DNA: TGTGCCAGCAACCTTAGCGGGACTAAAGGGGGGGAGCAGTACTTC.